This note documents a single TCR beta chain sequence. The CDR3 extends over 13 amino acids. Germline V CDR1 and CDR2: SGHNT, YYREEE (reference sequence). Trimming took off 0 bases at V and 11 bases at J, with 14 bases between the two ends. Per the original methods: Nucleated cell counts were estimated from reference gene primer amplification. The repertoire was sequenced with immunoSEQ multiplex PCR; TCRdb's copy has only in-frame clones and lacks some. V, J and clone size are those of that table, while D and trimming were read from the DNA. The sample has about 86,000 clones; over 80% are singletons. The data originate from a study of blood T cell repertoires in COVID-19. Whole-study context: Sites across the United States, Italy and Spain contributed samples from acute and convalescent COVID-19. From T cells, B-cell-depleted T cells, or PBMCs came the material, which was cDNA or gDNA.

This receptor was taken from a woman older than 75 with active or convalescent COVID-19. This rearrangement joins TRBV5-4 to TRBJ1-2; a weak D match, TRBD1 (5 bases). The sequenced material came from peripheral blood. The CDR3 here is CASSLAAGKGYTF. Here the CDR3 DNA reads TGTGCCAGCAGCTTGGCGGCAGGGAAGGGGTACACCTTC. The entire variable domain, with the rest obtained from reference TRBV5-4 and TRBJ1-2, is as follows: ETGVTQSPTHLIKTRGQQVTLRCSSQSGHNTVSWYQQALGQGPQFIFQYYREEENGRGNFPPRFSGLQFPNYSSELNVNALELDDSALYLCASSLAAGKGYTFGSGTRLTVV.